Reported below is one T cell receptor beta chain. This clone has just a few counts. Its antigen is unknown. Nothing much larger sits one base from this clone, and base qualities are not available. The cohort comprised some 700 healthy bone marrow donors. All cohort members were sampled while nominally healthy, although unrecorded immune exposures were likely present. The donor was CMV seronegative and was included in the group of several hundred seronegative cohort members. A peripheral blood sample was provided by each donor, and peripheral blood mononuclear cells were used for TCR beta sequencing. Genomic DNA was extracted from the blood cell samples with the Qiagen DNeasy Blood Extraction Kit. Relative to germline, V is 6 bases shorter and J is 2 bases shorter, with 13 bases between their ends. CDR1 is given as ENHRY and CDR2 as SYGVKD, both from the germline V gene. CDR3 length: 15 amino acids, cysteine to phenylalanine. CDR3 DNA is the only sequence kept; it has 45 bases, read in frame from the first base.

This entry belongs to a study of cytomegalovirus exposure and HLA in healthy donors listed by TCRdb under 2017. Context from the whole study: An earlier analysis of 587 of the donors reported about 280 Gb of sequence data and 117 million unique TCR beta sequences obtained from some 200 million T cells. Donor age, sex, ethnicity and CMV serostatus were compiled alongside the repertoire data. The number of typed donors differed by locus: roughly 620-630 for A, B, C, DRB1 and DQB1; approximately 520 for DQA1; 606 for DPA1; and roughly 470 for DPB1. The aim of the study was to test whether cataloging public T cell receptors could identify signatures of past pathogen exposure. Class I and class II HLA loci were covered by the typing at four-digit resolution. Among about 370 genotyped donors of the cohort, an average of approximately 220,000 unique TCR beta nucleotide sequences was sequenced per donor, of which about 19% were non-productive. A later analysis re-analyzed previously published TCR beta repertoires from 600 to 850 donors and added high-resolution HLA genotyping to study TCR occurrence patterns. Every discovery cohort repertoire had been produced on one sequencing platform. Four or five DR-DQ haplotypes were treated as single units for association and clustering because of strong linkage in the cohort. Of the 350 to 400 genotyped donors, 81% fell in the genetic ancestry cluster associated with self-reported Caucasian donors. An early release that covered around 590 HLA-typed donors contained around 300 gigabases of sequencing data and 85 million to 100 million unique TCR sequences. The study combined high-throughput TCR immunosequencing, statistical association of individual TCRs with disease status, and machine learning to predict cytomegalovirus infection status. Genome-wide SNP genotypes for about 65% of the 666 donors were used in a later genetic analysis, which treated that subset as a discovery cohort. In an earlier analysis of about 590 of the donors, high-throughput TCR beta sequencing was used to judge whether each TCR beta V gene segment behaved as functional or pseudogenic. The later analysis used no new phenotypic data to find candidate immune exposures, relying instead on TCR beta sequences and their occurrence across donors. The study used immunosequencing to profile the T cell repertoires of 670 or so subjects and linked those repertoires to cytomegalovirus serostatus. Along with the approximately 700-subject first cohort, a separate validation cohort of approximately 110 different subjects was used. The research as a whole found: Over 15 rarely observed V segments, including chromosome 9 orphons, were excluded from the earlier analysis of about 500 of the donors because counts were too low. In both the original and validation cohorts, the classifier was reported to diagnose cytomegalovirus status with high specificity and sensitivity. The presence/absence analyses assumed that sequencing depth was roughly uniform across donors, and that assumption may not be true. The 87-base-pair reads could not distinguish some IMGT-functional V segments, including TRBV6-2 and TRBV6-3, so those segments were excluded. An association between a missense DCLRE1C variant and V-gene and J-gene trimming of TCR beta chains was found in a later genetic analysis and replicated in an independent cohort. A total of roughly 160 TCR beta chains were listed by the study as associated with cytomegalovirus. The authors suggested that the approach could potentially be generalized to other disease states and immunological phenotypes. In a later analysis, TCR association rates were found to vary across HLA loci, with the most associated TCRs seen for DRB1 alleles and the fewest for HLA-C alleles. According to a later genetic analysis, donors in an Asian-associated ancestry cluster had fewer N-insertions in productive TCRs than the roughly 660-donor mean. When HLA alleles, especially DR and DQ, strongly co-occurred, attributing TCR associations to individual alleles was difficult. A further reported finding was that TCR beta sequences accurately predicted the HLA-A and HLA-B alleles for most subjects in the first cohort. While some public TCRs were present in many individuals, most TCR sequences turned up only very rarely across donors. In an earlier analysis of some 500 of the donors, most TCR beta V segments appeared in productive rearrangements about 90% or about 30% of the time, broadly matching IMGT annotations. In vitro tests confirmed that three of the cytomegalovirus-associated TCR beta chains recognize cytomegalovirus antigens. Specific HLA alleles were associated with over 15,000 TCR beta sequences at a false discovery rate of 0.05 in a later analysis. According to a later analysis, parvovirus B19, influenza, CMV and Epstein-Barr virus appeared linked to several top co-occurrence clusters. CMV serostatus was the only immune exposure information available for the cohort. HLA typing was unavailable for some donors at each locus, so association tests used only the typed subset. A later analysis found that most CMV-associated TCR beta chains appeared HLA-restricted, with HLA associations seemingly driven largely by CMV exposure. A group of highly shared sequence variants was considered likely to be a technical artifact of the sequencing pipeline. Compared with equally common non-associated chains, HLA-associated TCR beta chains in a later analysis were more clonally expanded and had lower generation probabilities. Correlated functional status among segregating V segments might be attributable to linkage disequilibrium, but an unknown experimental factor could not be ruled out. The cohort was sequenced for TCR beta chains only, and without alpha or paired-chain data the features that could be detected were limited.

Receptor libraries were prepared by the immunoSEQ multiplex PCR assay. For the multiplex PCR, a mixture combining 60 forward primers for TCR Vbeta segments and 13 reverse primers for TCR Jbeta segments was used. The CDR3 region of rearranged TCR beta genes was amplified from genomic DNA by a multiplex PCR assay. The Illumina HiSeq System was used to sequence the amplified TCR beta libraries as 87-base-pair reads. In the paper's pipeline: A later analysis counted approximately 84 million unique TCR beta chains across the 650 to 700 repertoires, and around 12 million of these chains were shared by at least two donors. Raw reads were error-corrected and collapsed into unique sequences by a nearest-neighbor algorithm in which closely related sequences were merged to remove PCR and sequencing errors. V, D and J gene segments were assigned by aligning CDR3 sequences to IMGT reference sequences. For a sequence to be retained, at least a six-nucleotide match to both a V gene segment and a J gene segment was required. Rearrangements were classified as productive when the CDR3 lacked stop codons and remained in frame with V and J, and all other rearrangements were classified as non-productive. CDR3 was defined according to IMGT convention as the region running from the second conserved V-encoded cysteine to the conserved J-encoded phenylalanine. In an earlier analysis of roughly 610 of the donors, sequences lacking an unambiguous match to a single V gene segment were excluded. In an earlier analysis of 587 of the donors, a V segment was called functional when productive rearrangements were above 56.7%, and segregating when the standard deviation between donors exceeded 5%. A statistical classification framework was built to diagnose cytomegalovirus status from the catalog of TCR beta chain sequences. V and J gene assignment, in a later analysis, came from comparing TCR nucleotide sequences with IMGT/GENE-DB human TR gene sequences. A later analysis assigned CDR3 sequences and most-parsimonious VDJ recombination scenarios with the TCRdist pipeline. In a later analysis, each TCR beta chain was defined by its CDR3 amino acid sequence together with its V-gene family, and reads without a unique V-gene family were excluded. As a way to deal with suspected cross-contamination and a sequencing artifact, a later analysis dropped approximately 590 nucleotide sequences that were highly shared and had low generation probability. For each public chain, a later analysis derived a clonal expansion index from normalized ranks of inferred template counts within each repertoire. In a later analysis, generation probabilities were computed with a VDJ recombination model fitted to out-of-frame rearrangements, and the resulting probabilities were checked against IGoR. A later analysis scored TCR-TCR, TCR-HLA and TCR-CMV co-occurrence with hypergeometric tests, applying a repertoire-size bias correction to TCR pairs. To estimate false discovery rates, a later analysis permuted the HLA or CMV assignments 20 times. A later analysis grouped co-occurring TCRs with DBSCAN, adding TCRdist sequence similarity when clustering within HLA-allele-positive subsets. Co-occurrence clustering excluded repertoires with fewer than 30,000 or more than 120,000 public chains, plus five with anomalous nucleotide sharing. This is the immuneACCESS table as TCRdb keeps it, with only in-frame sequences that have V and J called. A part of the clones is gone; compared with another copy, unresolved V genes explain less than half, and the rest is unexplained. From that table come the V and J calls and clone size; the DNA was used to work out D and trimming. For this sample the table gives over 100,000 clones, of which around 9% were detected only once. Of the sample, under 7% falls within the top ten clones.

The material sequenced was PBMCs. The sequence was obtained from a man aged 35 to 55 in good health and CMV-seronegative. The chain is encoded by TRBV10-3 joined to TRBJ2-2; a tentative D match to TRBD1 spans 6 bases. The sequence in DNA is TGTGCCATCAGGAGGACAGAGCCTAACACCGGGGAGCTGTTTTTT. Translated, it gives CAIRRTEPNTGELFF.